A single sample gave rise to the 26 T cell receptor beta chains below, sequenced in a study of cytomegalovirus exposure and HLA in healthy donors. A multiplex PCR was run with 60 Vbeta primers and 13 Jbeta primers. Assay: immunoSEQ multiplex PCR; the TCRdb copy retains only in-frame clones and omits some. The sample contains roughly 160,000 clones, approximately 79% of which appear only once. The sample consisted of PBMCs. Receptors were obtained from a man in his forties or fifties in good health and CMV-seropositive.

The V and J genes are TRBV2 and TRBJ2-3; 8 nucleotides align to TRBD2. J was trimmed by 7 bases and V by 8 bases; bases with no gene match: 8. Germline loops: CDR1 SNHLY, CDR2 FYNNEI. This CDR3 has 13 residues. The CDR3 sequence: CASVGLESYTQYF. The CDR3 nucleotides are TGTGCCAGCGTGGGACTAGAATCTTATACGCAGTATTTT. The entire variable domain, with the rest obtained from reference TRBV2 and TRBJ2-3, is as follows: EPEVTQTPSHQVTQMGQEVILRCVPISNHLYFYWYRQILGQKVEFLVSFYNNEISEKSEIFDDQFSVERPDGSNFTLKIRSTKLEDSAMYFCASVGLESYTQYFGPGTRLTVL.

This clone was found a few times. The chain links TRBV4-1 to TRBJ1-1, with no clear D. With 4 bases removed from V and 4 bases from J, the gap between germline ends came to 13 bases. CDR3 length equals 14 residues. Looked up from germline, CDR1 is MGHRA and CDR2 is YSYEKL. CDR3: CASSPMEGGTEAFF. The CDR3, as DNA: TGCGCCAGCAGCCCAATGGAGGGAGGCACTGAAGCTTTCTTT.

This clone was recorded once. The chain has TRBV7-9 and TRBJ2-3, with 7 bases that match TRBD1. The CDR3 loop spans 16 amino acids. V trimming: 3 bases; J trimming: 3 bases; junction bases outside the gene matches: 9. Germline values: CDR1 SEHNR, CDR2 FQNEAQ (reference sequence). CDR3 in amino acids: CASSLHRGGKTDTQYF. Written as DNA, the CDR3 is TGTGCCAGCAGCTTGCATAGAGGGGGCAAGACAGATACGCAGTATTTT.

The rearrangement uses TRBV19 and TRBJ2-2; 9 nucleotides align to TRBD2. Unmatched junction bases numbered 5, after V lost 4 bases and J lost 2 bases. Germline assignment: CDR1 LNHDA and CDR2 SQIVND (reference sequence). The CDR3 spans 16 residues. The CDR3 DNA reads TGTGCCAGTAGTACGAGCGGGGGGCAAAACACCGGGGAGCTGTTTTTT. It translates to CASSTSGGQNTGELFF.

The rearrangement uses TRBV7-2 and TRBJ1-2; the match to TRBD1 covers 9 bases. With 5 bases clipped from V and 7 bases from J, the junction kept 11 bases outside the gene matches. CDR1 is SGHTA and CDR2 is FQGNSA in the germline V gene. The CDR3 covers 15 residues. The CDR3 loop is CASSTRWTGEGGYTF. In DNA form, the CDR3 reads TGTGCCAGCAGCACCCGTTGGACAGGGGAGGGTGGCTACACCTTC.

This sequence joins TRBV2 and TRBJ2-5, with D perhaps TRBD2 (7 bases). There are 16 residues in the CDR3. The germline gives CDR1 SNHLY, CDR2 FYNNEI. The V gene lost 3 bases and the J gene lost 2 bases, with 16 bases spanning the gap. CDR3 sequence reads: CASSDLTGGLQETQYF. The CDR3 nucleotides read TGTGCCAGCAGTGATCTTACGGGGGGCCTTCAAGAGACCCAGTACTTC.

CDR3 in amino acids: CASSARDLGETQYF. In nucleotides, the CDR3 is TGTGCCAGCAGTGCCCGGGACTTAGGAGAGACCCAGTACTTC. V gene TRBV6-1 combines with J gene TRBJ2-5, with D possibly being TRBD2 (6 bases). This CDR3 is built from 14 residues. The germline V and J ends were trimmed by 4 bases and 4 bases, with 13 bases remaining between them. Germline V gene sequence: CDR1 MNHNS, CDR2 SASEGT.

The chain combines TRBV2 with TRBJ1-1; 8 bases match TRBD1. CDR3 size: 15 residues. Germline V lookup: CDR1 SNHLY, CDR2 FYNNEI. The trim removed 6 bases at V and 4 bases at J, leaving 10 bases unmatched. CDR3 DNA sequence: TGTGCCAGCAGAGACCTGACAGGGGCAGGCACTGAAGCTTTCTTT. Its protein product is CASRDLTGAGTEAFF.

The CDR3 DNA follows: TGCGCCAGCAGCCAAGGGGGCGGACGTTTCGGGGAGCTGTTTTTT. Encoded protein: CASSQGGGRFGELFF. The chain is built from TRBV4-1 and TRBJ2-2, with D tentatively TRBD1 (5 bases). The CDR3 has 15 amino acids. Trimming took 1 base from V and 7 from J, leaving 13 bases between them. In germline, CDR1 is MGHRA, CDR2 YSYEKL.

This chain uses TRBV7-9 with TRBJ2-7, with 8 bases that match TRBD2. The CDR3 is made up of 15 amino acids. The V gene end was trimmed by 1 base and the J gene end by 4 bases; junction bases not matched to a gene: 6. Looked up from germline, CDR1 is SEHNR and CDR2 is FQNEAQ (reference sequence). CDR3 bases: TGTGCCAGCAGCTTAGAGCGGGGGCTAGGATACGAGCAGTACTTC. It codes for CASSLERGLGYEQYF.

CDR3 residues: CSAAEAKGYTF. As DNA, the CDR3 is TGCAGTGCTGCAGAGGCTAAGGGCTACACCTTC. The chain employs TRBV20-1 and TRBJ1-2; D remains unclear. Germline loops: CDR1 DFQATT, CDR2 SNEGSKA (reference sequence). Trimming stripped 5 bases from V and 8 bases from J, with 12 bases between. The CDR3 covers 11 residues.

This sequence joins TRBV19 and TRBJ2-5, with a tentative D call TRBD2 (5 bases). Trimming shortened V by 3 bases and J by 4 bases, and 15 bases separated the two germline ends. The germline CDR1 and CDR2 sequences are LNHDA and SQIVND (reference sequence). This CDR3 spans 15 amino acids. The DNA of the CDR3 is TGTGCCAGTAGTATCTCCAGCGGTAAACTAGAGACCCAGTACTTC. Translation gives CASSISSGKLETQYF.

The CDR3 nucleotides are TGCAGCGGGGGGACAGGGGGAAGTGGCGGCTACACCTTC. Amino acids: CSGGTGGSGGYTF. This chain joins TRBV29-1 and TRBJ1-2; 11 nucleotides line up with TRBD1. V shed 7 bases, J shed 8 bases, and the junction held 9 bases outside the gene matches. This CDR3 region has 13 residues. Looked up from germline, CDR1 is SQVTM and CDR2 is ANQGSEA.

The chain carries TRBV30 and TRBJ1-1; D may be TRBD1 (6 bases). Germline lookup yields CDR1 GTSNPN and CDR2 SVGIG (reference sequence). V shed 5 bases and J shed 3 bases, with 13 bases lying between them. CDR3 length: 13 amino acids. DNA of the CDR3: TGTGCCTGGGTGAGGGGGAACGACACTGAAGCTTTCTTT. Residues: CAWVRGNDTEAFF.

The chain links TRBV4-1 to TRBJ2-7, with D possibly matching TRBD1 (6 bases). With 4 bases removed from V and 4 bases from J, the gap between germline ends came to 17 bases. CDR3 length: 15 residues. Per the germline V gene, CDR1 is MGHRA and CDR2 is YSYEKL. The DNA for the CDR3 is TGCGCCAGCAGCCGCCCCGGACAGATAGGGTACGAGCAGTACTTC. Its protein is CASSRPGQIGYEQYF.

This clone was found a few times. J is TRBJ2-2 and V is TRBV11-2; D remains unclear. Trimming took 1 base from V and 1 from J, leaving 7 bases between them. Germline V lookup: CDR1 SGHAT, CDR2 FQNNGV. The CDR3 runs to 15 residues. CDR3 bases: TGTGCCAGCAGCTTAGGGGCGAGGAACACCGGGGAGCTGTTTTTT. It yields the protein CASSLGARNTGELFF. The full variable domain, with the rest looked up from reference TRBV11-2 and TRBJ2-2, is EAGVAQSPRYKIIEKRQSVAFWCNPISGHATLYWYQQILGQGPKLLIQFQNNGVVDDSQLPKDRFSAERLKGVDSTLKIQPAKLEDSAVYLCASSLGARNTGELFFGEGSRLTVL.

This clone appeared a single time. The chain couples TRBV6-1 to TRBJ1-4, with 10 bases aligning to TRBD1. V lost 2 bases and J lost 5; bases outside the gene matches: 2. CDR3 length equals 15 residues. Germline V gene data show CDR1 as MNHNS and CDR2 as SASEGT. The chain's CDR3 is CASSERTGGNEKLFF. In DNA, the CDR3 is TGTGCCAGCAGTGAAAGGACAGGGGGAAATGAAAAACTGTTTTTT.

The chain couples TRBV6-1 to TRBJ2-2; 11 nucleotides agree with TRBD2. The CDR3 is made up of 19 amino acids. With V trimmed by 0 bases and J by 6 bases, 12 bases remained unmatched. CDR1 is MNHNS, CDR2 SASEGT, per germline. Here the CDR3 reads CASSEALGSGGGWSGELFF. CDR3 DNA: TGTGCCAGCAGTGAAGCCCTTGGTAGCGGGGGGGGTTGGTCCGGGGAGCTGTTTTTT.

The chain couples TRBV29-1 to TRBJ2-2, with D uncertain. The CDR3 covers 13 residues. Looked up from germline, CDR1 is SQVTM and CDR2 is ANQGSEA. V was trimmed by 0 bases and J by 3 bases, leaving 5 bases between them. The CDR3 coding sequence is TGCAGCGTTGAAGATCAGGACACCGGGGAGCTGTTTTTT. Its protein product is CSVEDQDTGELFF.

V usage is TRBV6-4 and J usage is TRBJ1-6; tentative D call: TRBD1 (5 bases). The CDR3 loop spans 13 amino acids. Trimming stripped 0 bases from V and 9 bases from J, with 6 bases between. Germline lookup yields CDR1 MRHNA and CDR2 SNTAGT. Here the CDR3 reads CASSDSGGSPLHF. The CDR3, as DNA: TGTGCCAGCAGTGACTCGGGGGGTTCACCCCTCCACTTT.

This chain uses TRBV5-6 with TRBJ2-2; 7 nucleotides line up with TRBD1. The CDR3 covers 17 residues. V was clipped by 2 bases and J by 0 bases; unmatched bases: 7. The germline gives CDR1 SGHDT, CDR2 YYEEEE. The CDR3 nucleotides read TGTGCCAGCAGCTTTTGGGCAGGGGGTTCGAACACCGGGGAGCTGTTTTTT. Translation gives CASSFWAGGSNTGELFF.

This chain joins TRBV11-2 and TRBJ2-1; D remains unclear. V was cut by 7 bases and J by 2 bases, with 9 bases left in between. CDR1 is SGHAT and CDR2 is FQNNGV in the germline V gene. This CDR3 has 13 residues. CDR3 sequence: CASNRDAYNEQFF. CDR3 nucleotide sequence: TGTGCCAGCAATAGAGATGCCTACAATGAGCAGTTCTTC.

The CDR3 region has the DNA TGTGCCAGCAGCACTACTCACCGCGCGGACACAGATACGCAGTATTTT. Its translation is CASSTTHRADTDTQYF. This chain joins TRBV5-5 and TRBJ2-3; no clear D. The CDR3 has 16 amino acids. Germline loops: CDR1 SGHKS, CDR2 YYEKEE (reference sequence). V was clipped by 4 bases and J by 2 bases, with 17 bases between them.

The V and J genes are TRBV18 and TRBJ1-1; TRBD1 aligns across 9 bases. The V gene's germline CDR1 is KGHSH and CDR2 LQKENI. This CDR3 spans 14 amino acids. J lost 3 bases, V lost 5 bases, and 4 bases had no gene match. The CDR3 protein is CASSKQGADTEAFF. The CDR3 nucleotides are TGTGCCAGCTCAAAACAGGGGGCGGACACTGAAGCTTTCTTT.

The chain has TRBV7-9 and TRBJ2-1; 7 bases map to TRBD1. Germline CDR1 reads SEHNR; CDR2 reads FQNEAQ (reference sequence). The length of the CDR3 is 17 residues. V lost 5 bases to trimming and J lost 0 bases; unmatched junction nucleotides: 10. CDR3 bases: TGTGCCAGCAGCAGACTGGGACAGATGAGCTCCTACAATGAGCAGTTCTTC. This gives the protein CASSRLGQMSSYNEQFF.

The V and J genes are TRBV4-2 and TRBJ2-1; a weak D match, TRBD2 (5 bases). Between the trimmed V and J ends, which lost 9 bases and 2 bases, there was a span of 17 bases. CDR1 and CDR2 from the germline V gene are LGHNA and YNFKEQ. The CDR3 length is 15 residues. CDR3 DNA sequence: TGTGCCAGTAGACCCGAACTAGGTACCTACAATGAGCAGTTCTTC. As protein: CASRPELGTYNEQFF.